A single TCR beta chain is shown here with its context. Its antigen is not known. The data originate from a study of shared clonotypes between healthy human individuals. Overall study context: CD4 naive and CD4 memory each took three plates per donor, while CD8 naive took two and CD8 memory one.

Overall study findings and caveats: Specimens sampled were limited to blood, with tissue repertoires likely differing. Enrolling few donors narrowed the genetic and exposure-history diversity that was represented.

The J segment lost 4 bases and the V segment lost 7 bases, leaving 6 bases of the junction unmatched. CDR1 and CDR2 from the germline V gene are SNHLY and FYNNEI. This CDR3 has 15 residues. How the authors handled the data: There were no quality scores in the junction-only immunoSEQ sequences, so filtering differed. The protocol was immunoSEQ multiplex PCR, while the TCRdb copy is restricted to in-frame clones and leaves out a portion. V, J and clone size were drawn from that table, and D and trimming were deduced from the DNA. The sample records about 2,500,000 clones, 85% to 95% being singletons. The chain carries TRBV2 and TRBJ2-5; TRBD2 matches 13 bases. Sequencing was done on a sample of naive CD4+ T cells sorted from blood. Subset in this sample: CD45RA+ positively selected. The sequence derives from a man between 18 and 29 years old in good health. The CDR3 DNA is TGTGCCAGCAACGGACTAGCGGGAGCCGGAGAGACCCAGTACTTC. Protein sequence: CASNGLAGAGETQYF.